Here is one TCR beta chain with its context. The clone's antigen remains unknown. Per-base quality was not reported, and no clone a single base away is much larger than it. Using the deep immunoSEQ assay, TCR CDR3 regions were amplified from genomic DNA by multiplex PCR. Genomic DNA extracted from each cell subset was distributed evenly over all wells of several immunoSEQ 96-well plates, and each plate served as one replicate. For sorted subsets, around 200 ng genomic DNA, equal to 25,000 to 35,000 T cell genomes, was loaded into each replicate PCR. Purified libraries were quantified with a Qubit 3.0 fluorometer, sized on a Bioanalyzer 2100, and re-quantified with the KAPA Library Quantification kit. Every immunoSEQ 96-well plate was sequenced on a separate single-read 150-cycle Illumina NextSeq 550 flow cell. The study's processing was this. Because only junctional sequences without quality scores were contained in the immunoSEQ output, filtering matching that applied to full-length reads could not be performed. Sequences were annotated with PyIR, a Python wrapper for IgBLAST v1.9, and V/J genes and CDR3 were assigned using IMGT germline references. Reads were removed for weak V/J assignments (E-value above 1e-6), missing CDR3, stop codons, out-of-frame junctions, or ambiguous translated residues. V3J clonotypes were defined as sequences sharing the same inferred V gene, J gene, and CDR3 amino acid sequence. The percentage overlap between two repertoires was calculated by dividing the number of shared unique clonotypes by the size of the smaller repertoire. Three approaches were used to assess repertoire richness: RTK rarefaction, the Chao1 estimator, and Recon v2.1 estimates of unobserved clonotypes. OLGA was used to compute generation probabilities for all TCRbeta clonotypes that the gDNA method yielded from several donors. TCRdb re-hosts the immuneACCESS table, in-frame sequences only. Its copies lack some clones; in the studies checked, an unresolved V gene accounts for under half of them, and the cause for the rest is not known. V and J calls plus clone size are reproduced from that table; the DNA served to infer D and trimming. Within this sample are a few million clones, with more than 80% of them counted one time only. 0.39% of the sample goes to the ten largest clones.

Trimming takes 6 bases from V and 1 base from J, and the germline ends sit 14 bases apart. The CDR3 measures 14 amino acids from cysteine to phenylalanine. The entry retains the CDR3 DNA only, 42 bases that are in frame from base 1. CDR1 GTSNPN and CDR2 SVGIG were looked up in the germline V gene (reference sequence). Healthy HIV-negative adults with no recently reported acute infections or vaccinations were included as donors. All donors were Caucasian adults living in Nashville, Tennessee, USA. Magnetic negative selection was used to enrich CD4+ T cells, after which naive cells were positively selected on CD45RA and the negative fraction became the memory subset. Blood was obtained by leukapheresis, after which PBMCs were separated by Ficoll-Histopaque density gradient centrifugation and cryopreserved in liquid nitrogen vapor phase. Purity and quantity of every magnetically sorted T cell population were checked by analytical flow cytometry. Each sorted fraction had its genomic DNA isolated and then quantified by UV absorbance on a Nanodrop 2000c.

This entry comes from a study of shared clonotypes between healthy human individuals (dated by TCRdb to about 2020). Regarding the study in general: The cohort included three men and a couple of women between 18 and 49 years of age. Per donor, three plates each were used for CD4 naive and CD4 memory, two for CD8 naive, and one for CD8 memory. To estimate repertoire size and how much clonotypes are shared between individuals, the study performed deep sequencing of blood TCR repertoires from roughly five healthy adults. To increase sequencing depth and limit assay-specific biases, different laboratories used diverse techniques to prepare libraries and sequence TCR repertoires. Per donor, leukapheresis produced somewhere between about 0.8 and 9.5 billion PBMCs. The paper's findings and limits, for the study overall: Incomplete sequencing was indicated by rarefaction of sorted-subset datasets, despite the large sequencing depth. Compared with non-shared clonotypes, the clonotypes found in all four sorted-subset donors had higher generation probabilities. Naive subsets generally had larger estimated clonotype richness than memory subsets. Because the study included a small number of donors, the genetic and exposure-history diversity represented was limited. Only blood was sampled, and tissue TCR repertoires likely differ from those in blood. Pairwise subsampling led to the expectation that sequencing depth would affect the degree of clonotype sharing among donors. About 4.5% of naive CD4, around 3.5% of naive CD8, 2.3% of memory CD4, and about 0.4% of memory CD8 clonotypes were shared across several donors.

This clonotype was obtained from a man younger than 35 in good health. Some clones in this sample may be carry-over from other donors' samples. The chain uses TRBV30 and TRBJ2-3; the D gene cannot be named for sure. Material for sequencing was naive CD4+ T cells from PBMCs. This specimen's cell subset or site label, per the study, means: CD45RA+ positively selected. The CDR3 here reads CACARFGRTDTQYF. The DNA is as follows: TGTGCCTGCGCCCGGTTCGGGCGCACAGATACGCAGTATTTT.